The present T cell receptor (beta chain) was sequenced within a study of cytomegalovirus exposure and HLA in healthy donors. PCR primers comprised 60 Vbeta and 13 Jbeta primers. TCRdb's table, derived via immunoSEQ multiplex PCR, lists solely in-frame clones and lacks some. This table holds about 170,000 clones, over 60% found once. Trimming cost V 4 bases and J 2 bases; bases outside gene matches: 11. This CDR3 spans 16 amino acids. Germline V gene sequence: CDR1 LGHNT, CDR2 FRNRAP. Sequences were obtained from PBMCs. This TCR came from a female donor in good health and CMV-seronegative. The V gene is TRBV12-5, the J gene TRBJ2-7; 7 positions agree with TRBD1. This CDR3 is CASGYFPTGIPYEQYF. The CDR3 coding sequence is TGTGCTAGTGGTTATTTTCCGACAGGGATACCCTACGAGCAGTACTTC.